This TCR beta chain is from a study of blood T cell repertoires in COVID-19. From germline, CDR1 is KGHSH and CDR2 LQKENI. Between the trimmed V and J ends, which lost 3 bases and 8 bases, there was a span of 16 bases. This CDR3 region has 14 residues. Clones were read by immunoSEQ multiplex PCR, and TCRdb kept only the in-frame ones, dropping some. The sample consists of around 100,000 clones, approximately 90% of them appearing once. The sequenced sample was peripheral blood. The V call is TRBV18, the J call TRBJ1-2, with D possibly matching TRBD1 (5 bases). The receptor was derived from a human donor with active COVID-19. The donor label of this sample is uncertain. The CDR3 is CASSPTASQSGYTF. The CDR3 DNA sequence: TGTGCCAGCTCACCGACAGCCTCCCAAAGCGGCTACACCTTC.